This T cell receptor beta chain was documented in a study of metastatic and nonmetastatic thyroid tumors. Thyroid surgery took place with no prior treatment in any patient. TCRdb called clones again from the PCR reads with MiXCR. Of 25,000 to 35,000 clones detected, more than 10% appear once; the ten largest clones hold roughly 15%. There are many counts of this clone. Its antigen is still unknown. Study-wide results and caveats: Reports indicated that malignant thyroid tumors showed significantly higher TCR beta diversity than benign nodules did, in blood and tumor.

The V end lost 0 bases, the J end lost 3 bases, and 0 bases lay between the germline ends. The CDR3 length is 13 residues. Germline assignment: CDR1 MNHEY and CDR2 SMNVEV (reference sequence). The sequenced sample was blood. This clonotype was sampled from a female donor with papillary thyroid cancer or a benign thyroid nodule (not recorded which). Some clones in this sample may be carry-over from other donors' samples. The rearrangement uses TRBV27 and TRBJ2-6; no clear D. The CDR3: CASSLSGANVLTF. Here the CDR3 DNA reads TGTGCCAGCAGTTTATCTGGGGCCAACGTCCTGACTTTC. The complete variable domain, with remaining parts taken from reference TRBV27 and TRBJ2-6, reads EAQVTQNPRYLITVTGKKLTVTCSQNMNHEYMSWYRQDPGLGLRQIYYSMNVEVTDKGDVPEGYKVSRKEKRNFPLILESPSPNQTSLYFCASSLSGANVLTFGAGSRLTVL.